The rows below give T cell receptor beta chains drawn from one sample of a study of cytomegalovirus exposure and HLA in healthy donors. Sequenced by immunoSEQ multiplex PCR; TCRdb stores in-frame clones only, minus some. The sample comprises about 64,000 clones, roughly 80% of which are singletons, and about 5.5% rests with the top ten. Sequencing used PBMCs. Receptors originate from a male donor in good health and CMV-seropositive. Each CDR3 is given with its conserved first and last residue. A D gene is named only where the DNA matches it firmly. Where a row states a size, it is once, few, many or the class of an expanded clone; other rows omit it.

J gene | clone size | V gene | D gene | CDR3 protein | CDR3 DNA
TRBJ1-1 | - | TRBV15 | TRBD1 | CATSRNPRKAGGNTEAFF | TGTGCCACCAGCAGAAACCCCCGAAAGGCAGGGGGGAACACTGAGGCTTTCTTT
TRBJ2-7 | - | TRBV6-5 | TRBD1 | CASSLGTGGGYEQYF | TGTGCCAGCAGCCTTGGGACAGGGGGCGGTTACGAGCAGTACTTC
TRBJ2-7 | - | TRBV7-6 | - | CASSLAVGDRQQYF | TGTGCCAGCAGCTTAGCAGTGGGCGATAGGCAGCAGTACTTC
TRBJ1-1 | - | TRBV20-1 | - | CSVVGTEAFF | TGCAGTGTTGTCGGCACTGAAGCTTTCTTT
TRBJ1-6 | once | TRBV27 | TRBD1 | CASRQTTGGGNSPLHF | TGTGCCAGCAGACAGACCACAGGGGGTGGCAATTCACCCCTCCACTTT
TRBJ1-2 | - | TRBV19 | - | CASRVLNFYTF | TGTGCCAGCAGGGTCTTGAACTTCTACACCTTC
TRBJ2-7 | - | TRBV29-1 | TRBD1 | CRDRWDYEQYF | TGCAGGGACAGGTGGGATTACGAGCAGTACTTC
TRBJ2-7 | - | TRBV29-1 | - | CSALGGDYEQYF | TGCAGCGCTTTAGGCGGGGACTACGAGCAGTACTTC
TRBJ2-1 | - | TRBV27 | TRBD2 | CASSLWTSGGLDEQFF | TGTGCCAGCAGTTTATGGACTAGCGGGGGTTTGGATGAGCAGTTCTTC
TRBJ2-4 | - | TRBV10-3 | TRBD1 | CAISESDRGTGIQYF | TGTGCCATCAGTGAGTCGGACAGGGGGACGGGCATTCAGTACTTC
TRBJ2-7 | - | TRBV4-3 | TRBD1 | CASSQEQGSFYEQYF | TGCGCCAGCAGCCAAGAACAGGGGTCGTTCTACGAGCAGTACTTC
TRBJ2-7 | - | TRBV7-2 | TRBD2 | CASSLDTSGGYYEQYF | TGTGCCAGCAGCTTAGATACTAGCGGGGGCTACTACGAGCAGTACTTC
TRBJ1-5 | few | TRBV19 | TRBD1 | CASMGRSGRDRGWPQHF | TGTGCCAGTATGGGTCGGTCGGGACGGGACAGGGGTTGGCCCCAGCATTTT
TRBJ2-7 | - | TRBV6-6 | - | CASSLSGNSYEQYF | TGTGCCAGCAGTTTATCCGGGAACTCCTACGAGCAGTACTTC
TRBJ1-1 | - | TRBV29-1 | - | CSALRGTEAFF | TGCAGCGCTCTCCGGGGCACTGAAGCTTTCTTT
TRBJ1-5 | - | TRBV6-1 | - | CASSEVLILGRQAFDQPQHF | TGTGCCAGCAGTGAAGTTTTAATCCTGGGGCGGCAGGCCTTCGATCAGCCCCAGCATTTT
TRBJ1-6 | once | TRBV21-1 | - | CASSRNSPGAVSSYNSPLHF | TGTGCCAGCAGCCGAAACTCGCCAGGGGCCGTTAGCTCCTATAATTCACCCCTCCACTTT
TRBJ1-6 | few | TRBV5-1 | - | CASSPSTGPPLHF | TGCGCCAGCAGCCCTTCAACAGGCCCCCCCCTCCACTTT
TRBJ1-4 | - | TRBV30 | - | CAWSPRLGQKNEKLFF | TGTGCCTGGAGTCCCCGGTTGGGGCAGAAGAATGAAAAACTGTTTTTT
TRBJ1-1 | - | TRBV2 | - | CASQGRALNTEAFF | TGTGCCAGTCAGGGGAGGGCTTTGAACACTGAAGCTTTCTTT
TRBJ2-1 | once | TRBV4-3 | TRBD2 | CASSRLGLANYNEQFF | TGCGCCAGCAGCCGCCTGGGACTAGCGAACTACAATGAGCAGTTCTTC
TRBJ1-1 | - | TRBV9 | - | CASSVDGGAVTEAFF | TGTGCCAGCAGCGTAGACGGGGGGGCGGTTACTGAAGCTTTCTTT
TRBJ2-3 | - | TRBV27 | - | CASSKRSSTDTQYF | TGTGCCAGCAGTAAGCGCTCTAGCACAGATACGCAGTATTTT
TRBJ1-1 | - | TRBV6-5 | - | CASSYQTGRGTEAFF | TGTGCCAGCAGTTACCAGACCGGGCGGGGCACTGAAGCTTTCTTT
TRBJ1-5 | few | TRBV29-1 | TRBD1 | CSVRTGDYQPQHF | TGCAGCGTCAGGACAGGGGATTATCAGCCCCAGCATTTT
TRBJ2-3 | - | TRBV30 | - | CAWSRLTGLATNTQYF | TGTGCCTGGAGTCGCCTTACAGGGTTAGCTACAAATACGCAGTATTTT
TRBJ2-7 | - | TRBV7-2 | TRBD2 | CASSSGLAGGLNEQYF | TGTGCCAGCAGCTCAGGACTAGCGGGGGGGCTCAACGAGCAGTACTTC
TRBJ1-2 | - | TRBV6-5 | - | CASSYSLQGAQGYTF | TGTGCCAGCAGTTACTCGTTACAGGGAGCTCAAGGCTACACCTTC
TRBJ1-1 | - | TRBV27 | - | CASSSYEGAEAFF | TGTGCCAGCAGTTCTTACGAGGGGGCTGAAGCTTTCTTT
TRBJ2-1 | few | TRBV14 | - | CASSQGLLAGNEQFF | TGTGCCAGCAGCCAAGGACTTCTCGCGGGGAATGAGCAGTTCTTC
TRBJ1-1 | - | TRBV6-5 | TRBD1 | CASTRQGAFAEAFF | TGTGCCAGCACCAGACAGGGGGCCTTCGCTGAAGCTTTCTTT
TRBJ2-1 | - | TRBV7-9 | TRBD2 | CASSRSGGGYNEQFF | TGTGCCAGCAGCCGTAGCGGGGGGGGCTACAATGAGCAGTTCTTC
TRBJ1-1 | - | TRBV11-2 | - | CASSPISGVYTEAFF | TGCGCCAGCAGCCCGATATCGGGAGTCTACACTGAAGCTTTCTTT
TRBJ2-1 | - | TRBV9 | TRBD2 | CASSVDGGESEQFF | TGTGCCAGCAGCGTAGACGGGGGGGAGAGTGAGCAGTTCTTC
TRBJ1-1 | - | TRBV27 | TRBD1 | CASLAGTGFTEAFF | TGTGCCAGCTTAGCCGGGACAGGGTTCACTGAAGCTTTCTTT
TRBJ1-2 | - | TRBV9 | TRBD1 | CASSVRQGSYGYTF | TGTGCCAGCAGCGTCAGACAGGGTAGCTATGGCTACACCTTC
TRBJ1-4 | few | TRBV7-9 | TRBD1 | CASSGQGGEKLFF | TGTGCCAGCAGCGGACAGGGCGGGGAAAAACTGTTTTTT
TRBJ1-1 | few | TRBV27 | - | CASSWDGGRNTEAFF | TGTGCCAGCAGTTGGGACGGGGGGAGAAACACTGAAGCTTTCTTT
TRBJ2-7 | - | TRBV10-3 | - | CAISDSGITYEQYF | TGTGCCATCAGTGATTCGGGGATAACCTACGAGCAGTACTTC
TRBJ2-5 | few | TRBV4-1 | TRBD1 | CASSRVIQGTQETQYF | TGCGCCAGCAGCCGTGTGATACAGGGGACACAAGAGACCCAGTACTTC
TRBJ1-3 | - | TRBV28 | TRBD1 | CASSLQGAPGNTIYF | TGTGCCAGCAGTCTACAGGGGGCGCCCGGAAACACCATATATTTT
TRBJ2-1 | - | TRBV7-8 | TRBD2 | CASSKLAGGPRNNEQFF | TGTGCCAGCAGCAAACTAGCGGGGGGGCCAAGGAACAATGAGCAGTTCTTC
TRBJ2-2 | - | TRBV4-2 | TRBD2 | CASSQDGTSGGSTGELFF | TGTGCCAGCAGCCAGGATGGGACTAGCGGGGGGAGTACCGGGGAGCTGTTTTTT
TRBJ1-1 | - | TRBV7-3 | - | CASSSYMGGPTEAFF | TGTGCCAGCAGCTCTTATATGGGGGGGCCCACTGAAGCTTTCTTT